This TCR beta chain was found in a study of regulatory T cells in long-lasting Graves disease. Study findings and constraints: Patients with persistent disease shared 2,741 public clonotypes, outpacing the roughly 970 shared by new patients. With persistent disease, TRBV28, TRBJ1-2 and TRBJ2-5 were the favored segments.

The authors built TCR beta libraries using iRepertoire HTBI primers and Arm-PCR of CDR3 regions. MiXCR was run by TCRdb on the multiplex PCR reads, yielding one entry per CDR3 protein. This sample has about 440,000 distinct CDR3 sequences, with over 15% found just once. Specified time point: newly diagnosed GD, antithyroid drugs for less than 3 months. RNA from PBMCs was the source of the TCR library. Losses at the gene ends were 1 base for V and 4 bases for J; bases not matched to a gene: 10. Germline V gene sequence: CDR1 MDHEN, CDR2 SYDVKM. This CDR3 region has 17 residues. This clonotype was seen at least ten times. Its antigen remains unidentified. In addition, the sample was reused for a study of T cells in Graves' hyperthyroidism and ophthalmopathy. That report notes: An initial round of RT-PCR targeting the TCR CDR3 relied on the HTBI primer set. In blood, most of the thyroid clonotypes expanded above 0.001 were also present.

The chain combines TRBV28 with TRBJ1-5; 7 positions match TRBD1. The sequenced sample was peripheral blood mononuclear cells (PBMCs), obtained at new diagnosis, from a patient treated with antithyroid drugs. The receptor comes from a woman under 30 with Graves disease. This CDR3 is CASSLSGWDSENQPQHF. For the CDR3, the DNA is TGTGCCAGCAGTTTATCGGGATGGGACAGTGAGAATCAGCCCCAGCATTTT.